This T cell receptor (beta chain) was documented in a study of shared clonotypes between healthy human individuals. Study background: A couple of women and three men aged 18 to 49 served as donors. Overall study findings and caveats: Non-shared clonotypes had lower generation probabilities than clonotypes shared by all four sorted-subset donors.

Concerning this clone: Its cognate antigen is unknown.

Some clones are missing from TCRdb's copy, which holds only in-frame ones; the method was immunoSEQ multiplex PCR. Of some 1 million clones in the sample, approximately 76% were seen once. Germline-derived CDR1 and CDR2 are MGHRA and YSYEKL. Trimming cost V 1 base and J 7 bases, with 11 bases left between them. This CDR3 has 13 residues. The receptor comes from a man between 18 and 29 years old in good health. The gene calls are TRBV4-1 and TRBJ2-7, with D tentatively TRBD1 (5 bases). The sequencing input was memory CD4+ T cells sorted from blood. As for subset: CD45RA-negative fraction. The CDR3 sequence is CASSQGAGWEQYF. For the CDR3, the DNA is TGCGCCAGCAGCCAAGGGGCAGGGTGGGAGCAGTACTTC.